The clone carrying this T cell receptor (beta chain) was seen ten or more times. The data belong to a study of breast tumors, draining lymph nodes, adjacent tissues. TCRdb ran MiXCR on the multiplex PCR reads and lists one entry per CDR3 protein. The sample holds some 230,000 distinct CDR3 sequences, less than 35% seen once. The J segment lost 4 bases and the V segment lost 6 bases, leaving 2 bases of the junction unmatched. There are 11 residues in the CDR3. The germline CDR1 and CDR2 sequences are DFQATT and SNEGSKA (reference sequence). Axillary draining lymph nodes of breast cancer patients supplied the node samples.

Sequenced material: axillary lymph node tissue. The clonotype originates from a female donor with breast cancer. Some clones in this sample may be carry-over from other donors' samples. V usage is TRBV20-1 and J usage is TRBJ1-2, with 7 bases identical to TRBD1. The DNA for the CDR3 is TGCAGTGCGTGGGACAGCTATGGCTACACCTTC. Protein product: CSAWDSYGYTF.